This TCR beta chain was obtained from a study of T cell clusters in autoimmune cytopenias. The CDR3 has 15 amino acids. Germline V gene sequence: CDR1 KGHDR, CDR2 SFDVKD. One tube held mixed TRB-A and TRB-B primer pools for touch-down PCR. TCRdb reprocessed the multiplex PCR reads and keeps a single row for each CDR3 protein, giving no DNA. The sample has 6,000 to 8,500 distinct CDR3 sequences. Each sample's input was 250 ng genomic DNA, 40,000 or so genome equivalents. The same sample was also studied in work on T cell repertoires in aging, cancer and after chemotherapy.

Sample: peripheral blood. This TCR was sampled from a human donor in good health. This rearrangement joins TRBV24-1 to TRBJ2-1; TCRdb picks TRBD2, but there is no DNA to check that call. CDR3 amino acids: CATRQGRAGPNEQFF.